Sequencing of this T cell receptor beta chain was carried out in a study of blood T cell repertoires in COVID-19. The V gene's germline CDR1 is SEHNR and CDR2 FQNEAQ (reference sequence). This CDR3 comprises 17 residues. V lost 5 bases and J lost 0, with 17 bases in between. Repertoires were generated with immunoSEQ multiplex PCR, while TCRdb's copy carries only in-frame clones and drops some. The sample includes 300,000 to 400,000 clones, around 88% of them seen just once. This clonotype was obtained from a woman in her sixties with COVID-19, enrolled during active disease. This rearrangement joins TRBV7-9 to TRBJ1-5, with D possibly matching TRBD1 (5 bases). Sequencing was done on a sample of peripheral blood. In DNA, the CDR3 is TGTGCCAGCAGCCGGACGGGGGGAGGGTATAGCAATCAGCCCCAGCATTTT. Its protein is CASSRTGGGYSNQPQHF.